Sequencing of this T cell receptor (beta chain) was carried out in a study of regulatory T cells in long-lasting Graves disease. Findings and caveats of the study: Among the persistent patients, 2,741 public clonotypes were shared, more than the roughly 970 shared among new patients.

This clonotype appeared many times. The target antigen is unknown. Time point noted: newly diagnosed GD, antithyroid drugs for less than 3 months. PBMC-derived RNA was used for the TCR library. Assembly of TCR beta libraries relied on iRepertoire HTBI primers together with Arm-PCR of CDR3 regions. TCRdb itself ran the multiplex PCR reads through MiXCR, one entry per CDR3 protein. The data contain approximately 400,000 distinct CDR3 sequences, 12% of them singletons. These same records also appear under a second study, on T cells in Graves' hyperthyroidism and ophthalmopathy.

The sequences come from peripheral blood mononuclear cells (PBMCs), collected at new diagnosis, from a patient treated with antithyroid drugs. This clonotype was obtained from a young woman with Graves disease.

The CDR3 sequence: CASSSRQGARSEQFF. CDR3 in DNA: TGTGCCAGCAGCTCCCGACAGGGGGCGAGAAGTGAGCAGTTCTTC. The chain carries TRBV9 and TRBJ2-1, with 10 bases that match TRBD1. Germline loops: CDR1 SGDLS, CDR2 YYNGEE. This CDR3 is built from 15 residues. V gave up 4 bases and J gave up 9 bases; unmatched junction bases: 10.